This TCR beta chain was identified in a study of lymphopenia after photon versus proton radiotherapy. Trimming pared 1 base from V and 4 bases from J, leaving 14 bases between. This CDR3 has 15 amino acids. Germline V gene data show CDR1 as SGHTA and CDR2 as FQGTGA. Some clones are missing from TCRdb's copy, which holds only in-frame ones; the method was immunoSEQ multiplex PCR. The repertoire consists of 55,000 to 75,000 clones, with more than 75% occurring once and the leading ten covering about 3%. The chain recombines TRBV7-3 with TRBJ2-7, with D perhaps matching TRBD1 (5 bases). The clonotype originates from a woman in her seventies with pancreatic cancer. The sequencing used peripheral blood, collected from a patient treated with photon-based radiotherapy. CDR3 loop: CASSLSRAGIYEQYF. The CDR3 DNA is TGTGCCAGCAGCTTAAGTCGGGCAGGGATATACGAGCAGTACTTC.